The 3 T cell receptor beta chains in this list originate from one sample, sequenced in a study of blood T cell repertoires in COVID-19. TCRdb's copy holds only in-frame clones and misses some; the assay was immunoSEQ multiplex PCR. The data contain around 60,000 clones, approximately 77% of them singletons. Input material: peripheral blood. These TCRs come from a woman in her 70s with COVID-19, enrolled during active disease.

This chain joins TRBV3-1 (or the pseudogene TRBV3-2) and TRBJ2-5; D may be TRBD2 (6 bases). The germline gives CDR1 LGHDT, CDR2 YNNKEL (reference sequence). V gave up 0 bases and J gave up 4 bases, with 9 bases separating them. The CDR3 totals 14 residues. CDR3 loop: CASSQDLGGETQYF. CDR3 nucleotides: TGTGCCAGCAGCCAAGATTTGGGGGGAGAGACCCAGTACTTC.

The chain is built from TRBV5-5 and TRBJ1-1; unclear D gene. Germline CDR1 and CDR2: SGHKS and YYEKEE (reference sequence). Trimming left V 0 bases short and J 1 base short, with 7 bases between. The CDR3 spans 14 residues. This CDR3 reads CASSLVFQNTEAFF. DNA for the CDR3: TGTGCCAGCAGCTTGGTGTTCCAGAACACTGAAGCTTTCTTT.

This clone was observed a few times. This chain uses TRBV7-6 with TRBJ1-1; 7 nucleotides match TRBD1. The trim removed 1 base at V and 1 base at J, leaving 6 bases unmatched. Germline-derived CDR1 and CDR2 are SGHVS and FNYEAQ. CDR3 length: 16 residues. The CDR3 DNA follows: TGTGCCAGCAGCTTAGAGGCAGGGGGAAGGAACACTGAAGCTTTCTTT. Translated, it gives CASSLEAGGRNTEAFF. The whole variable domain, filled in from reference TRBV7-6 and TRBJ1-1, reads GAGVSQSPRYKVTKRGQDVALRCDPISGHVSLYWYRQALGQGPEFLTYFNYEAQQDKSGLPNDRFSAERPEGSISTLTIQRTEQRDSAMYRCASSLEAGGRNTEAFFGQGTRLTVV.